The count of the clone carrying this TCR beta chain is one. TCRdb's table, derived via immunoSEQ multiplex PCR, lists solely in-frame clones and lacks some. This table holds around 150,000 clones, 60% to 80% found once. The germline gives CDR1 SGDLS, CDR2 YYNGEE. The J segment lost 3 bases and the V segment lost 4 bases, leaving 5 bases of the junction unmatched. The CDR3 has 15 residues. The data were taken from a study of blood T cell repertoires in COVID-19. Participant ages covered about 18 to 100 years across about two dozen US areas. In assigning cohorts, the study relied on participant-reported clinical history.

The chain joins TRBV9 to TRBJ2-7, with 12 bases that match TRBD2. This receptor was taken from a woman in her fifties or sixties who had recovered from COVID-19. The sequenced sample was PBMCs or T cells enriched from blood (not recorded which). CDR3 in DNA: TGTGCCAGCAGCCCTGGGACTAGCGGGTTCTACGAGCAGTACTTC. Translating gives CASSPGTSGFYEQYF.